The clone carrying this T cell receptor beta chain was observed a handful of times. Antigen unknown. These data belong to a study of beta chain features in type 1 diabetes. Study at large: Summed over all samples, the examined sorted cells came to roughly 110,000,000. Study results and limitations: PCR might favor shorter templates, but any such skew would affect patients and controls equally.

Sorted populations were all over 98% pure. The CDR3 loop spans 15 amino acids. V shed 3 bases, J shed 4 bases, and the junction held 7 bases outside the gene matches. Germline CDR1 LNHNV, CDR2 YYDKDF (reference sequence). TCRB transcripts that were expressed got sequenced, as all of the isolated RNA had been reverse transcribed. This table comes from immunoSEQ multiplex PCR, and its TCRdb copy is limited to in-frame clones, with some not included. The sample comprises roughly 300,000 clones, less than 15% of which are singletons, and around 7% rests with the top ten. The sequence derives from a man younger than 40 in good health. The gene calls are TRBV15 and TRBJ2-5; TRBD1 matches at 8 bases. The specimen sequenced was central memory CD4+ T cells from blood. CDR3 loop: CATSRRTGLGETQYF. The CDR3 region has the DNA TGTGCCACCAGCAGGCGGACAGGGTTGGGAGAGACCCAGTACTTC.